This paragraph reports one TCR beta chain. Germline loops: CDR1 ENHRY, CDR2 SYGVKD. Trimming shortened V by 4 bases and J by 0 bases, and 9 bases separated the two germline ends. This CDR3 has 14 amino acids. These data come from a study of T cell changes during pregnancy in multiple sclerosis. This table comes from immunoSEQ multiplex PCR, and its TCRdb copy is limited to in-frame clones, with some not included. The table records 75,000 to 95,000 clones, under 95% of them present only once. The V call is TRBV10-3, the J call TRBJ1-1, with D hard to call. Sequences were derived from peripheral blood, sampled before pregnancy. The TCR sequence derives from a female donor with multiple sclerosis, enrolled in a pregnancy study. The CDR3, as DNA: TGTGCCATCAGTGTAACCCAGGTGAACACTGAAGCTTTCTTT. It codes for CAISVTQVNTEAFF.